These T cell receptor beta chains were read from a single sample in a study of T cells in Graves' hyperthyroidism and ophthalmopathy. One entry per CDR3 protein results from TCRdb running MiXCR on the multiplex PCR reads. The sample has more than 550,000 distinct CDR3 sequences, just under 45% seen once. Material: peripheral blood or thyroid tissue (not recorded which). Receptors originate from an adult man with Graves' disease, either hyperthyroidism or ophthalmopathy (not recorded which). The CDR3 runs from the conserved cysteine through the conserved F or W. Fields, in order: D gene, clone size, J gene, V gene, CDR3 protein, CDR3 DNA. The D gene is left open where the match is weak. Clone sizes are given selectively: once, few, many, or a class where the clone is expanded.

.,.,TRBJ2-7,TRBV20-1,CSARASSTYDEQYF,TGCAGTGCTAGAGCGTCTAGCACTTACGACGAGCAGTACTTC
TRBD1,.,TRBJ1-5,TRBV29-1,CSVRRQGVRETQHF,TGCAGCGTGAGGCGACAGGGGGTACGGGAGACCCAGCATTTT
.,few,TRBJ2-5,TRBV7-3,CASSLRGPKETQYF,TGTGCCAGCAGCTTAAGGGGGCCTAAAGAGACCCAGTACTTC
.,many,TRBJ1-1,TRBV29-1,CSVEGRGRGAFF,TGCAGCGTTGAAGGACGGGGGCGCGGGGCTTTCTTT
.,once,TRBJ2-7,TRBV6-1,CASRERGTYEQYF,TGTGCCAGCAGGGAAAGGGGGACCTACGAGCAGTACTTC
.,.,TRBJ2-2,TRBV4-1,CASSQSWAAGELFF,TGCGCCAGCAGCCAATCTTGGGCTGCCGGGGAGCTGTTTTTT
.,few,TRBJ1-1,TRBV20-1,CSASMIGRPEAFF,TGCAGTGCTAGTATGATCGGACGGCCTGAAGCTTTCTTT
.,.,TRBJ1-1,TRBV2,CASSENTAGEAFF,TGTGCCAGCAGTGAGAATACGGCGGGTGAAGCTTTCTTT
TRBD2,.,TRBJ2-2,TRBV2,CASSSLAGELRTGELFF,TGTGCCAGCAGTTCGCTAGCGGGAGAACTTAGGACCGGGGAGCTGTTTTTT
.,.,TRBJ1-5,TRBV19,CASSIEYSQPQHF,TGTGCCAGTAGTATCGAATATTCCCAGCCCCAGCATTTT
.,many,TRBJ1-6,TRBV5-1,CASSLQRVWNSPLHF,TGCGCCAGCAGCTTACAAAGGGTGTGGAATTCACCCCTCCACTTT
.,many,TRBJ1-2,TRBV24-1,CATSGRGGYTF,TGTGCCACCAGTGGTCGGGGTGGCTACACCTTC
.,.,TRBJ1-1,TRBV7-9,CASGGAGNTEAFF,TGTGCCAGCGGGGGGGCAGGGAACACTGAAGCTTTCTTT
.,.,TRBJ2-5,TRBV11-2,CASSLVGSLATGQDTQYF,TGTGCCAGCAGCTTAGTAGGTTCCCTTGCGACCGGCCAAGATACCCAGTACTTC
TRBD1,.,TRBJ1-6,TRBV29-1,CSVEDTGAIVHF,TGCAGCGTTGAAGATACAGGGGCTATCGTCCACTTT
.,.,TRBJ1-1,TRBV5-1,CASSSVSGNTEAFF,TGCGCCAGCAGCTCGGTGAGTGGGAACACTGAAGCTTTCTTT
.,.,TRBJ2-5,TRBV24-1,CATTDPRSETQYF,TGTGCCACCACCGACCCTCGCTCGGAGACCCAGTACTTC
TRBD1,many,TRBJ1-5,TRBV19,CASSKGQGALWQPQHF,TGTGCCAGTAGCAAAGGACAGGGGGCTTTGTGGCAGCCCCAGCATTTT
TRBD2,.,TRBJ2-5,TRBV2,CASSIAGGKETQYF,TGTGCCAGCAGTATAGCGGGGGGGAAAGAGACCCAGTACTTC
.,medium-sized,TRBJ1-1,TRBV25-1,CASSEPNSGYTEAFF,TGTGCCAGCAGTGAACCCAACTCTGGCTACACTGAAGCTTTCTTT
.,few,TRBJ1-1,TRBV7-3,CASSPTDRNPTEAFF,TGTGCCAGCAGCCCGACGGACAGAAATCCCACTGAAGCTTTCTTT
TRBD1,few,TRBJ2-5,TRBV20-1,CSAKTPGTAQETQYF,TGCAGTGCTAAGACTCCCGGGACAGCCCAAGAGACCCAGTACTTC
.,.,TRBJ1-1,TRBV13,CASSSGLKTEAFF,TGTGCCAGCAGCTCCGGGTTAAAGACTGAAGCTTTCTTT
.,.,TRBJ2-7,TRBV2,CASSEWADLSYEQYF,TGTGCCAGCAGTGAATGGGCAGACCTCTCCTACGAGCAGTACTTC
TRBD1,.,TRBJ2-7,TRBV2,CASRDRDYEQYF,TGTGCCAGCAGGGACAGGGATTACGAGCAGTACTTC
TRBD1,.,TRBJ1-5,TRBV29-1,CSEGTGSNQPQHF,TGCAGCGAAGGGACAGGTAGCAATCAGCCCCAGCATTTT
TRBD2,.,TRBJ2-7,TRBV19,CASSIAGAYEQYF,TGTGCCAGTAGTATTGCGGGGGCCTACGAGCAGTACTTC
.,many,TRBJ2-7,TRBV7-8,CASSPGRGSYEQYF,TGTGCCAGCAGCCCAGGACGGGGCTCCTACGAGCAGTACTTC
TRBD1,many,TRBJ1-4,TRBV7-2,CASSPHRGTGNEKLFF,TGTGCCAGCAGCCCCCATCGGGGGACAGGGAATGAAAAACTGTTTTTT
.,few,TRBJ1-3,TRBV19,CASTIAQLSSGNTIYF,TGTGCCAGTACGATCGCACAGCTGAGCTCTGGAAACACCATATATTTT
TRBD2,few,TRBJ2-5,TRBV5-1,CASSLFPSGSQEETQYF,TGCGCCAGCAGCCTATTCCCTAGCGGGAGTCAGGAGGAGACCCAGTACTTC
TRBD1,many,TRBJ2-7,TRBV29-1,CSAGQGSYEQYF,TGCAGCGCGGGACAGGGGTCCTACGAGCAGTACTTC
TRBD2,few,TRBJ2-7,TRBV7-9,CASSQSAGGLPWEQYF,TGCGCCAGCAGCCAATCAGCGGGAGGCTTACCGTGGGAGCAGTACTTC
.,.,TRBJ1-1,TRBV30,CAWSFGSTEAFF,TGTGCCTGGAGTTTTGGGAGCACTGAAGCTTTCTTT
TRBD1,.,TRBJ1-4,TRBV7-2,CASNKGAGEKPFF,TGTGCCAGCAATAAGGGGGCGGGTGAAAAACCGTTTTTT
TRBD1,.,TRBJ1-3,TRBV9,CASSATAGTGGLNTIYF,TGTGCCAGCTCAGCAACCGCCGGGACAGGGGGCTTAAACACCATATATTTT
.,.,TRBJ1-5,TRBV7-9,CASSLGTVANQPQHF,TGTGCCAGCAGCTTAGGGACAGTCGCCAATCAGCCCCAGCATTTT